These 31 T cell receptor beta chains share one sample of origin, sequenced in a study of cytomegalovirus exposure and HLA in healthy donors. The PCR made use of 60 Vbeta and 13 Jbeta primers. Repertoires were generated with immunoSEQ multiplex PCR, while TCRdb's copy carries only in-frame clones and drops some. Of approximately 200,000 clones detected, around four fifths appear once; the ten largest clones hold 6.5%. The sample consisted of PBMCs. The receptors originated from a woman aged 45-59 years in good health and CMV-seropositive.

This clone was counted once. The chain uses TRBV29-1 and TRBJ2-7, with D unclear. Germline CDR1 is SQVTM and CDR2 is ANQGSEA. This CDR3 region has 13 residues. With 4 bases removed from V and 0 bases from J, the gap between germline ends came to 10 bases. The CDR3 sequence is CSVADLYSYEQYF. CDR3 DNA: TGCAGCGTTGCAGACCTTTACTCCTACGAGCAGTACTTC.

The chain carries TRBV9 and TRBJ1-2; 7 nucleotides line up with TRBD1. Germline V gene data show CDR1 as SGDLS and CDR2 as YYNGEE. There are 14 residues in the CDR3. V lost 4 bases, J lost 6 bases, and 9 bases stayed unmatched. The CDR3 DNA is TGTGCCAGCAGCCCCCGGTCAGGGGGTAATGGCTACACCTTC. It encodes CASSPRSGGNGYTF. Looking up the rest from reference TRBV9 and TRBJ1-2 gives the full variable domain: DSGVTQTPKHLITATGQRVTLRCSPRSGDLSVYWYQQSLDQGLQFLIQYYNGEERAKGNILERFSAQQFPDLHSELNLSSLELGDSALYFCASSPRSGGNGYTFGSGTRLTVV.

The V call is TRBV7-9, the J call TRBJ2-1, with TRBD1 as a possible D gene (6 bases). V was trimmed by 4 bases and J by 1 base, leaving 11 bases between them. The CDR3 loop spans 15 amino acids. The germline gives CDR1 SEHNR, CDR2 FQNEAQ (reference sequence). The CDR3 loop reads CASSSRDISYNEQFF. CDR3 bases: TGTGCCAGCAGCTCCCGGGACATATCCTACAATGAGCAGTTCTTC.

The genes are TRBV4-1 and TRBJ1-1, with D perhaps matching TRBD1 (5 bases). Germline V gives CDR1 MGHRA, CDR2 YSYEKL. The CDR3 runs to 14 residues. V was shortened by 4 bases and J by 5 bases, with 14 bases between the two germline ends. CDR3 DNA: TGCGCCAGCAGCCCCTGGGGCTTGGGGACTGAAGCTTTCTTT. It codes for CASSPWGLGTEAFF.

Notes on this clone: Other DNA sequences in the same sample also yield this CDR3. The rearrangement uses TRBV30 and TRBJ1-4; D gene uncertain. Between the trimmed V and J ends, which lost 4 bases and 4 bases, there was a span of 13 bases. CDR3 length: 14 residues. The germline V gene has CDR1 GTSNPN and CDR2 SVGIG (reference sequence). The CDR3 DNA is TGTGCCTGGAAACTGGACGGGATTAATGAAAAACTGTTTTTT. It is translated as CAWKLDGINEKLFF.

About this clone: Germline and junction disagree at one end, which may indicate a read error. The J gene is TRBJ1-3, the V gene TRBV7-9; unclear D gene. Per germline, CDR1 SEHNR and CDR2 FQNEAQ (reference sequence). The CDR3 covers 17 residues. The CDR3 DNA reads TGTTCCAGCAGCTTAGCGGGAGCAAGGAGAGCTGGAAACACCATATATTTT. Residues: CSSSLAGARRAGNTIYF. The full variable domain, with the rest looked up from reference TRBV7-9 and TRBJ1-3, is DTGVSQNPRHKITKRGQNVTFRCDPISEHNRLYWYRQTLGQGPEFLTYFQNEAQLEKSRLLSDRFSAERPKGSFSTLEIQRTEQGDSAMYLCSSSLAGARRAGNTIYFGEGSWLTVV.

DNA for the CDR3: TGTGCCAGCAGCTTAGACCCGGGACAGTATGGCTACACCTTC. Residues: CASSLDPGQYGYTF. V and J are TRBV11-2 and TRBJ1-2; TRBD1 aligns across 7 bases. Germline V gene lookup returns CDR1 SGHAT and CDR2 FQNNGV. J gave up 5 bases and V 0 bases, and 3 bases lay outside the gene matches. CDR3 size: 14 residues.

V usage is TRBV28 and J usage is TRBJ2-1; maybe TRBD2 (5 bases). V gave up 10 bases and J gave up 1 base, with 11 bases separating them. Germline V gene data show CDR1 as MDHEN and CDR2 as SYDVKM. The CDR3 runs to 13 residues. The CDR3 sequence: CATRRRSYNEQFF. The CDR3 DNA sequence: TGTGCCACCCGTCGGAGGTCCTACAATGAGCAGTTCTTC. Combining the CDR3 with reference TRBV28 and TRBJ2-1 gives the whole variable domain DVKVTQSSRYLVKRTGEKVFLECVQDMDHENMFWYRQDPGLGLRLIYFSYDVKMKEKGDIPEGYSVSREKKERFSLILESASTNQTSMYLCATRRRSYNEQFFGPGTRLTVL.

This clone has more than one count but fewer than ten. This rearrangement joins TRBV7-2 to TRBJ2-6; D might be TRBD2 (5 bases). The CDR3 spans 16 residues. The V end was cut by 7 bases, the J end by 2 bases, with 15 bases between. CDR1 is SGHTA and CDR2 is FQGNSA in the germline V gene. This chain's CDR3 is CASIQTGMAGANVLTF. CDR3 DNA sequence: TGTGCCAGCATCCAAACGGGGATGGCTGGGGCCAACGTCCTGACTTTC.

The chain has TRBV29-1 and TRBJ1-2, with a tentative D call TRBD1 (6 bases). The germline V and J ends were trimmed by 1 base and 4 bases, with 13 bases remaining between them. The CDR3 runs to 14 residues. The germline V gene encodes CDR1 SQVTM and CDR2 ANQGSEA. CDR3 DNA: TGCAGCGTTGAAGCTACAGGGTTCGGCTATGGCTACACCTTC. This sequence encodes CSVEATGFGYGYTF.

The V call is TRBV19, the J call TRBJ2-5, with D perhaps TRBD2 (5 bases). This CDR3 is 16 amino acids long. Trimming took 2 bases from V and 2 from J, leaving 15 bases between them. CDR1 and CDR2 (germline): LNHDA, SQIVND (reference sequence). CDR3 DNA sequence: TGTGCCAGTAGTATATCAAGGAGTCGGGGACAAGAGACCCAGTACTTC. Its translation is CASSISRSRGQETQYF.

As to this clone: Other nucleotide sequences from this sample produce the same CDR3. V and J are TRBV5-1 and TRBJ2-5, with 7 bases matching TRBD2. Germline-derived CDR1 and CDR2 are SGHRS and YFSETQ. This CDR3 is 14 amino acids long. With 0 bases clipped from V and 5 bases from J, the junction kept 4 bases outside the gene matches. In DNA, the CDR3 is TGCGCCAGCAGCTTGGACTCGCGGGGGGAGACCCAGTACTTC. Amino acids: CASSLDSRGETQYF.

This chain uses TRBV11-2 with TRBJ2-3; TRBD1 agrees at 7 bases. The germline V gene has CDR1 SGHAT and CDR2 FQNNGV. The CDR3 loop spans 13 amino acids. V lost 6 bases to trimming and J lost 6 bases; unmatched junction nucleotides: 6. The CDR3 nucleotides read TGTGCCAGCAGAGATCAGGGGGTTGATACGCAGTATTTT. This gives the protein CASRDQGVDTQYF.

CDR3 coding DNA: TGTGCCACAGGGACAGGGTCTAATGAAAAACTGTTTTTT. Its translation is CATGTGSNEKLFF. V usage is TRBV10-3 and J usage is TRBJ1-4; 9 nucleotides align to TRBD1. The V segment lost 10 bases and the J segment 3 bases; nucleotides outside the gene matches: 3. Germline V CDR1 and CDR2: ENHRY, SYGVKD. This CDR3 is built from 13 residues.

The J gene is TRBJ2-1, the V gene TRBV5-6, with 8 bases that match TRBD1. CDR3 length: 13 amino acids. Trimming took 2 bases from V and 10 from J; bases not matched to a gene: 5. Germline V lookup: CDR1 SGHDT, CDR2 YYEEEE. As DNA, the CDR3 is TGTGCCAGCAGCTTATTACAGGGGGGCGAGCAGTTCTTC. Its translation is CASSLLQGGEQFF. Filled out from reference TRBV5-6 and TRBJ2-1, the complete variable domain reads DAGVTQSPTHLIKTRGQQVTLRCSPKSGHDTVSWYQQALGQGPQFIFQYYEEEERQRGNFPDRFSGHQFPNYSSELNVNALLLGDSALYLCASSLLQGGEQFFGPGTRLTVL.

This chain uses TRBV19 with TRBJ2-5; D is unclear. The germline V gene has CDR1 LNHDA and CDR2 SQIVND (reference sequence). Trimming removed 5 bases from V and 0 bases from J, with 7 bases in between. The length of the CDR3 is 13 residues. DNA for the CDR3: TGTGCCAGTAGTGAACAGCACCAAGAGACCCAGTACTTC. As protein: CASSEQHQETQYF.

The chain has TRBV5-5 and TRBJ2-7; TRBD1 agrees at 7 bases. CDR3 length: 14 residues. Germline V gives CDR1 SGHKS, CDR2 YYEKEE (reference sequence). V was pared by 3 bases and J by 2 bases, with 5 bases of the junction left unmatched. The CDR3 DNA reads TGTGCCAGCAGCTACGGACAGGAAGCCTACGAGCAGTACTTC. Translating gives CASSYGQEAYEQYF.

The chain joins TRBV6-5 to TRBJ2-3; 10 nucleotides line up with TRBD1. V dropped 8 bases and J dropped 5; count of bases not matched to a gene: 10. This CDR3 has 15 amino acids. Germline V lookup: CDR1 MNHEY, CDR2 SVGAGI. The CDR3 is CASGRQGAGKDTQYF. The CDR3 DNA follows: TGTGCCAGCGGTAGACAGGGGGCCGGTAAAGATACGCAGTATTTT.

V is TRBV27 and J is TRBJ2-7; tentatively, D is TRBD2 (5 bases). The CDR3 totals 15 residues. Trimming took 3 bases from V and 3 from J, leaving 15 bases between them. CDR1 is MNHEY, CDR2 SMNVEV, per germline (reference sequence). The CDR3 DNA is TGTGCCAGCAGTTTCCGGTTTAGGGAGCACTACGAGCAGTACTTC. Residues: CASSFRFREHYEQYF.

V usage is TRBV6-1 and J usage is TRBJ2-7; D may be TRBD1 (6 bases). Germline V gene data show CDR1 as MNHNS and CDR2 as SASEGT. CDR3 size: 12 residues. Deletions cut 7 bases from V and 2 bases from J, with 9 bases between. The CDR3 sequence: CASTNRAYEQYF. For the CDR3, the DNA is TGTGCCAGCACTAACAGGGCCTACGAGCAGTACTTC.

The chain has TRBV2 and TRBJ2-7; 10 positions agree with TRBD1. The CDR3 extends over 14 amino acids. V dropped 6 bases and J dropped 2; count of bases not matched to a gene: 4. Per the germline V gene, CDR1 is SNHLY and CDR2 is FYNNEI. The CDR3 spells CASRDRGLTYEQYF. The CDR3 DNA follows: TGTGCCAGCAGAGACAGGGGGCTAACCTACGAGCAGTACTTC.

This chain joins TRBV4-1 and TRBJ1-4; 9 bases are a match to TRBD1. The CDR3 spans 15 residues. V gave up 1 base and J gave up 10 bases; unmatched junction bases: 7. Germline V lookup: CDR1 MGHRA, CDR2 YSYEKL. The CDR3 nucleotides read TGCGCCAGCAGCCAAGCGGGACAGGGTGAAAGAAAACTGTTTTTT. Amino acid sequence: CASSQAGQGERKLFF.

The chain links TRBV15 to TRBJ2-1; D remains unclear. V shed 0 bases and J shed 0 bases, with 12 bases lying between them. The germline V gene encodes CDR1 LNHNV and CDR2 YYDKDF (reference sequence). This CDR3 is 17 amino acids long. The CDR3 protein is CATSRDPAASSYNEQFF. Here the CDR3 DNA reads TGTGCCACCAGCAGAGATCCAGCCGCTAGCTCCTACAATGAGCAGTTCTTC.

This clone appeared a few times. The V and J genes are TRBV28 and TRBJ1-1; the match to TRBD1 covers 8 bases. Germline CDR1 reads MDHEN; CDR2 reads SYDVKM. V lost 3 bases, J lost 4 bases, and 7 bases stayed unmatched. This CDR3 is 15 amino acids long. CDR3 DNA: TGTGCCAGCAGTTTTCAGGGGGCGCGCGGCACTGAAGCTTTCTTT. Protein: CASSFQGARGTEAFF. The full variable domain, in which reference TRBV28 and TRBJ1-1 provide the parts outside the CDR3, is DVKVTQSSRYLVKRTGEKVFLECVQDMDHENMFWYRQDPGLGLRLIYFSYDVKMKEKGDIPEGYSVSREKKERFSLILESASTNQTSMYLCASSFQGARGTEAFFGQGTRLTVV.

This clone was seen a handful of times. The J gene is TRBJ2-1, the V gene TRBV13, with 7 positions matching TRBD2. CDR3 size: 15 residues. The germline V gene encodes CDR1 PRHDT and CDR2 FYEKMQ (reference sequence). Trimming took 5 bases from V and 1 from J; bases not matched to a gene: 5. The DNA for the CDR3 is TGTGCCAGCAGCCCGCGGGAGAGGTCCTACAATGAGCAGTTCTTC. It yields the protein CASSPRERSYNEQFF. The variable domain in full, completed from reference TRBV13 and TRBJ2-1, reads AAGVIQSPRHLIKEKRETATLKCYPIPRHDTVYWYQQGPGQDPQFLISFYEKMQSDKGSIPDRFSAQQFSDYHSELNMSSLELGDSALYFCASSPRERSYNEQFFGPGTRLTVL.

CDR3 DNA: TGCGCCAGCAGTGAGATGGGAACAGGGGAGCAGTTCTTC. Translating it yields CASSEMGTGEQFF. The chain carries TRBV10-1 and TRBJ2-1; weak D call: TRBD1 (6 bases). CDR3 length equals 13 residues. V was trimmed by 2 bases and J by 10 bases, leaving 12 bases between them. Germline V gives CDR1 WNHNN, CDR2 SYGVQD (reference sequence).

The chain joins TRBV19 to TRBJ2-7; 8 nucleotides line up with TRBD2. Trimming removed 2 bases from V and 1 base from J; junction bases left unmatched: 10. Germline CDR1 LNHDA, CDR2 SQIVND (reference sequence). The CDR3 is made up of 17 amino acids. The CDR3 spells CASSIHPSGGTSYEQYF. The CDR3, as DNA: TGTGCCAGTAGTATACATCCTTCGGGGGGGACGTCCTACGAGCAGTACTTC.

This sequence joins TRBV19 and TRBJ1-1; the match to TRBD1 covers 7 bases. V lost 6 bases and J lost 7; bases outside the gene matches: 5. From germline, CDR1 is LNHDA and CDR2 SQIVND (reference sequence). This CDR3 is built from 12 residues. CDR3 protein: CASRLGTVEAFF. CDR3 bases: TGTGCCAGTAGACTCGGGACAGTTGAAGCTTTCTTT.

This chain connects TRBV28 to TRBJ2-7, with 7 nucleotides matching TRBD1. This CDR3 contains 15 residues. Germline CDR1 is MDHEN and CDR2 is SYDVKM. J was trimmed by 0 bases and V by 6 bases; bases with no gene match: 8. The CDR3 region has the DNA TGTGCCAGCAGCCCACAGGGGCTGAGCTCCTACGAGCAGTACTTC. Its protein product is CASSPQGLSSYEQYF. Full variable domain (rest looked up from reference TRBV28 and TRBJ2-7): DVKVTQSSRYLVKRTGEKVFLECVQDMDHENMFWYRQDPGLGLRLIYFSYDVKMKEKGDIPEGYSVSREKKERFSLILESASTNQTSMYLCASSPQGLSSYEQYFGPGTRLTVT.

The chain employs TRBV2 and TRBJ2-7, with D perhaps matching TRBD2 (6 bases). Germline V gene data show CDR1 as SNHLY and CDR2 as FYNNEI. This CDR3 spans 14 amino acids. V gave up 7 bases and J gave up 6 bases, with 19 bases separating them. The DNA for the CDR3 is TGTGCCAGCACCTTTCCAGGGAAGGGAGGCGAGCAGTACTTC. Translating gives CASTFPGKGGEQYF.

DNA for the CDR3: TGTGCCAGCAGTTTTTACAGGGGGACTGGGGCCAACGTCCTGACTTTC. Amino acids: CASSFYRGTGANVLTF. This chain connects TRBV27 to TRBJ2-6; 8 nucleotides agree with TRBD1. The trim removed 3 bases at V and 2 bases at J, leaving 3 bases unmatched. CDR3 size: 16 residues. The V gene's germline CDR1 is MNHEY and CDR2 SMNVEV (reference sequence).